The rows below give T cell receptor beta chains drawn from one sample of a study of shared T cell receptors in the human thymus. This table comes from immunoSEQ multiplex PCR, and its TCRdb copy is limited to in-frame clones, with some not included. The table shows about 380,000 clones, with roughly 94% occurring only once. The source material was thymocytes. The receptors originated from a human donor. CDR3s leave out the opening cysteine and the closing phenylalanine or tryptophan. The size field is filled for only some rows; it gives once, few, many or a size class.

V gene,clone size,CDR3 length,CDR3 protein
TRBV18,.,15,ASSRGRVHRTNEKLF
TRBV28,.,12,ASSLRMTGNTIY
TRBV18,.,14,ASSEGRPSSYNEQF
TRBV5-6,.,12,ALSRRGGEETQY
TRBV11-2,.,14,ASKISGIGSYNEQF
TRBV28,.,13,ASSLWASGGYEQY
TRBV4-1,.,15,ASSQDPKRAYYNEQF
TRBV30,.,10,AWSVGEGRAF
TRBV28,once,11,ASSLAGNQPQH
TRBV6-6,.,11,ATGTGGEQPQH
TRBV15,.,12,ATSKGQGSYEQY
TRBV10-1,few,12,ASSPSGPTYEQY
TRBV25-1,.,10,ASSAGDWEQY
TRBV18,.,13,ASSPFTIPQETQY
TRBV29-1,.,11,SVQKELKDTQY
TRBV5-4,.,13,ASSKGGPKNTEAF
TRBV10-3,.,12,AISEDRGNTEAF
TRBV5-4,.,14,ASSWADRGPNTEAF
TRBV23-1,.,14,ASSTHEGRGDDEQF
TRBV11-2,.,13,ASSLAQGTRTEAF
TRBV6-1,.,17,ASSERASSGRSLGDTQY
TRBV14,.,11,ASSQVNTYEQY
TRBV19,.,12,ASNPGQRGNEQF
TRBV7-4,.,12,ASSLPDGPYEQY
TRBV7-6,.,13,ASSPSRGGRYEQY
TRBV30,.,17,AWSDPPVPKTPTNYGYT
TRBV5-6,.,14,ASSSPPQGLSTEAF
TRBV27,.,13,ASSIGALDYNEQF
TRBV2,.,13,ASSGTSGYSYEQY
TRBV4-3,.,12,ASSQPGRNTEAF
TRBV6-6,.,12,ASKQGLSGNTIY
TRBV6-4,.,16,ASSDSNLAGVVWETQY
TRBV7-9,.,12,ASSLQDYTGELF
TRBV19,.,12,ASSRWDANEKLF
TRBV7-9,.,11,ASTLAGVYEQY
TRBV4-2,.,14,ASSHREGQDQRKAF
TRBV7-2,.,15,ASSLEVPGLAGYEQY
TRBV5-5,.,13,ASSPSRLVDYEQY
TRBV4-1,.,13,ASSQEEPYNNEQF
TRBV7-8,.,13,ASSLRWGSGNTIY
TRBV14,.,16,ASSQDSVLAGGLDTQY
TRBV27,.,14,ASSLIAGASYNEQF